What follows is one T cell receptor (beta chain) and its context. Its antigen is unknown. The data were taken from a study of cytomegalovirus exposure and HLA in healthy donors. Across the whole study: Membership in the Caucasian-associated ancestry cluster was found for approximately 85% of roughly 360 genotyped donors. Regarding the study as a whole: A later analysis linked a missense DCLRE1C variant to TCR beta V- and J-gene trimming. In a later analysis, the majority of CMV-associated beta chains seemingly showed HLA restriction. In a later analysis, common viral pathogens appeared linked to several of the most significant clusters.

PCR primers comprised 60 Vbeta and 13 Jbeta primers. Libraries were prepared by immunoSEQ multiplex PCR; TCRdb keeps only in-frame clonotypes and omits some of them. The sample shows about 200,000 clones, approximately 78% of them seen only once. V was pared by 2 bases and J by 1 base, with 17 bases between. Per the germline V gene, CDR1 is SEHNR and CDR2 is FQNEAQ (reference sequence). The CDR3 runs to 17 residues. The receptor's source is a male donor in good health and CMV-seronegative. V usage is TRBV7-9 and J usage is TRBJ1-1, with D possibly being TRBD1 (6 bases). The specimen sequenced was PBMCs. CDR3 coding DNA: TGTGCCAGCAGCTTATGGAGAGCACAGGGTCGGAACACTGAAGCTTTCTTT. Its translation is CASSLWRAQGRNTEAFF.